Reported below is one T cell receptor beta chain. Its antigen target is currently unknown. It has no much larger one-base neighbor in the sample; base qualities were not kept. The data belong to a study of CD8 T cells in Susac syndrome (dated by TCRdb to between 2018 and 2021). Broadly, across the study: Of the Susac syndrome patients who were sequenced, eight were in clinical remission while roughly six had clinically active disease. At blood withdrawal, Susac syndrome patients were either therapy-naive, taking corticosteroids (in some cases with IVIg as well), or taking IVIg alone. The study used repertoire sequencing to test whether antigen drove CD8+ T cell activation and differentiation in Susac syndrome.

Peripheral blood CD8+ and CD4+ T cells from healthy donors, Susac syndrome patients and multiple sclerosis patients were profiled using high-throughput TCR beta sequencing. Susac syndrome patients met recently defined diagnostic criteria for definite or probable disease. CD8+ TEMRA cells were enriched by FACS, while bulk CD8+ and CD4+ T cells were purified by magnetic negative isolation. Blood was drawn into EDTA tubes, processed within 24 hours, and PBMCs were isolated by density gradient centrifugation. PBMCs destined for TCR sequencing were cryopreserved in liquid nitrogen and later thawed in a 37 °C water bath. Purity of sorted or isolated CD4+, CD8+ and CD8+ TEMRA cells was at least 90%. CDR1 is given as SNHLY and CDR2 as FYNNEI, both from the germline V gene. The CDR3 goes from the cysteine to the phenylalanine over 14 residues. Only CDR3 DNA remains: 42 bases, in frame from the first base. Compared with germline, V lacks 5 bases and J lacks 2 bases; bases without a gene match: 5.

Study-wide findings and limitations: The study acknowledged that relatively few individuals were included in the TCR sequencing and HLA analysis. In the CD4+ T cell repertoire of Susac syndrome patients, clonal expansion was not detected.

RNA was extracted using the RNeasy kit, and about 0.45 to 1 microgram was reverse transcribed with random hexamers. TCR beta CDR3 regions were amplified with the immunoSEQ multiplex PCR assay covering 54 Vbeta and 13 Jbeta segments. PCR amplification bias was corrected using a synthetic template baseline for primer optimization and computational correction. The authors' analysis ran thus. Reads were annotated to V, D and J genes according to IMGT and were analyzed with immunoSEQ Analyzer, with only productive sequences retained. Clonality was calculated as one minus the Shannon entropy normalized by log2 of the number of productive unique sequences. For each patient and control, public and private clones were evaluated among the 100 most prevalent clones. Susac-specific clones were defined as absent from healthy and MS cohorts, 1052 published viral clones and other ImmuneACCESS disease sequences. TCRdb reran the public reads through fastp at Q25 and MiXCR, keeping productive beta chains. Entries that share a CDR3 protein sequence are merged under the most common genes and DNA. In this record, the V and J calls reflect TCRdb's handling and not the investigators' own analysis. The sample records 120,000 to 150,000 distinct CDR3 sequences, approximately 96% of which are singletons. The ten largest clones add up to about 0.08% of the sample.

The sequencing sample was made of CD4+ T cells from PBMCs. This sequence uses TRBV2 and TRBJ2-5; 7 of the junction bases match TRBD2. The TCR sequence derives from a human donor with Susac syndrome. The CDR3 region has the sequence CASSPSGSQETQYF. The DNA sequence is TGTGCCAGCAGTCCTAGCGGCAGTCAAGAGACCCAGTACTTC. The CDR3 plus the reference TRBV2 and TRBJ2-5 genes for the other parts give the full variable domain: EPEVTQTPSHQVTQMGQEVILRCVPISNHLYFYWYRQILGQKVEFLVSFYNNEISEKSEIFDDQFSVERPDGSNFTLKIRSTKLEDSAMYFCASSPSGSQETQYFGPGTRLLVL.